This entry lists 19 T cell receptor beta chains sequenced from one sample in a study of early T cells in non-severe SARS-CoV-2 infection. In TCRdb, the 5' RACE reads were re-called with MiXCR into one record per CDR3 protein. The data hold some 48,000 distinct CDR3 sequences, with about 7.4% observed a single time. Material: whole blood. The receptor set was obtained from an adult who was a healthcare worker with PCR-confirmed SARS-CoV-2 infection or an uninfected control (not recorded which).

This clonotype was picked up many times. The chain joins TRBV19 to TRBJ2-7, with D possibly TRBD1 on 6 matching bases. Germline assignment: CDR1 LNHDA and CDR2 SQIVND (reference sequence). V was trimmed by 3 bases and J by 1 base, leaving 13 bases between them. The CDR3 loop spans 15 amino acids. The CDR3 loop reads CASSMSGQLSYEQYF. The CDR3 DNA follows: TGTGCCAGTAGTATGAGTGGACAGCTTTCCTACGAGCAGTACTTC.

This clonotype was seen many times. The chain carries TRBV29-1 and TRBJ2-3, with D possibly matching TRBD2 (5 bases). Germline loops: CDR1 SQVTM, CDR2 ANQGSEA. The CDR3 totals 11 residues. The V end was cut by 7 bases, the J end by 2 bases, with 7 bases between. The CDR3 reads CSGRHTDTQYF. The CDR3 DNA reads TGCAGCGGGAGGCACACAGATACGCAGTATTTT.

The sample holds many counts of this clonotype. The chain links TRBV2 to TRBJ2-2; TRBD1 agrees at 10 bases. This CDR3 has 14 amino acids. The V segment lost 6 bases and the J segment 5 bases; nucleotides outside the gene matches: 3. The V gene's germline CDR1 is SNHLY and CDR2 FYNNEI. The DNA of the CDR3 is TGTGCCAGCAGGACAGGGGGCAGTACCGGGGAGCTGTTTTTT. Amino acid sequence: CASRTGGSTGELFF.

This clonotype showed up many times. The chain links TRBV28 to TRBJ2-3, with D perhaps TRBD1 or TRBD2 (6 bases each). The CDR3 consists of 15 residues. Trimming took 2 bases from V and 3 from J, leaving 12 bases between them. Germline lookup yields CDR1 MDHEN and CDR2 SYDVKM. DNA of the CDR3: TGTGCCAGCAGTTTACCGGGGGCTAGAACAGATACGCAGTATTTT. Encoded protein: CASSLPGARTDTQYF.

The CDR3 sequence is CASSLVALSGELFF. CDR3 DNA: TGTGCCAGCAGCTTAGTAGCACTCTCCGGGGAGCTGTTTTTT. The V call is TRBV7-7, the J call TRBJ2-2; D ambiguous. The V gene's germline CDR1 is SSHAT and CDR2 FNYEAQ (reference sequence). Trimming removed 1 base from V and 6 bases from J, with 9 bases in between. The length of the CDR3 is 14 residues.

This clonotype has just a few counts. The V call is TRBV7-9, the J call TRBJ1-2; D gene ambiguous. Germline CDR1 and CDR2: SEHNR and FQNEAQ (reference sequence). The CDR3 loop spans 13 amino acids. V was cut by 3 bases and J by 8 bases, with 13 bases left in between. The CDR3 DNA sequence: TGTGCCAGCAGCTTCGAAACCCAGGAGGGCTACACCTTC. Residues: CASSFETQEGYTF.

This clonotype appeared many times. This rearrangement joins TRBV29-1 to TRBJ1-1, with 7 positions matching TRBD1. CDR1 and CDR2 from the germline V gene are SQVTM and ANQGSEA. The CDR3 has 12 amino acids. After removal of 5 bases from V and 5 bases from J, the junction contained 5 bases not matched to a gene. The CDR3 loop is CSVRGPVTEAFF. CDR3 bases: TGCAGCGTTAGGGGGCCAGTTACTGAAGCTTTCTTT.

The sample holds many counts of this clonotype. The CDR3 nucleotides are TGCGCCAGCAGTGAACGGCTCCTGGGTACTGAAGCTTTCTTT. Translated, it gives CASSERLLGTEAFF. The chain carries TRBV10-2 and TRBJ1-1; D not certain. This CDR3 is built from 14 residues. Trimming shortened V by 3 bases and J by 5 bases, and 13 bases separated the two germline ends. Germline V gene sequence: CDR1 WSHSY, CDR2 SAAADI.

V and J are TRBV7-2 and TRBJ2-5, with 10 nucleotides matching TRBD1. The CDR3 covers 16 residues. Germline V gene sequence: CDR1 SGHTA, CDR2 FQGNSA. Germline trimming cut 5 bases from V and 1 base from J; bases unmatched to any gene: 7. DNA for the CDR3: TGTGCCAGCAGCCCAGGGGACAGGGGATCCCAAGAGACCCAGTACTTC. This sequence encodes CASSPGDRGSQETQYF.

There are many counts of this clonotype. The chain couples TRBV2 to TRBJ1-5; unclear D gene. This CDR3 has 14 residues. Germline V gives CDR1 SNHLY, CDR2 FYNNEI. The V end was cut by 1 base, the J end by 4 bases, with 8 bases between. CDR3 bases: TGTGCCAGCAGTGAAGTACAGAAAAATCAGCCCCAGCATTTT. It translates to CASSEVQKNQPQHF.

The table lists this clonotype with many counts. This sequence joins TRBV20-1 and TRBJ1-2, with a possible D match to TRBD1 (6 bases). V was trimmed by 5 bases and J by 8 bases, leaving 21 bases between them. Per the germline V gene, CDR1 is DFQATT and CDR2 is SNEGSKA (reference sequence). The CDR3 length is 14 residues. The CDR3 DNA is TGCAGTGCTTTATTAGGGAGGGGGGGCGACGGCTACACCTTC. As protein: CSALLGRGGDGYTF.

This clonotype occurred many times. The chain employs TRBV20-1 and TRBJ1-6; 8 bases align to TRBD1. The CDR3 has 14 amino acids. Germline CDR1 and CDR2: DFQATT and SNEGSKA (reference sequence). V lost 6 bases, J lost 7 bases, and 8 bases stayed unmatched. Here the CDR3 DNA reads TGCAGTGCGGACGGGACAGGAGGAAATTCACCCCTCCACTTT. Translated, it gives CSADGTGGNSPLHF.

The V and J genes are TRBV10-2 and TRBJ2-3; D is ambiguous. The germline V gene encodes CDR1 WSHSY and CDR2 SAAADI. The CDR3 contains 14 residues. Between the trimmed V and J ends, which lost 6 bases and 2 bases, there was a span of 12 bases. CDR3 protein: CASRVTFTTDTQYF. The CDR3 DNA is TGCGCCAGCAGGGTGACTTTCACCACAGATACGCAGTATTTT.

This clonotype has at least ten counts. J is TRBJ1-5 and V is TRBV6-1; D not resolved. Germline values: CDR1 MNHNS, CDR2 SASEGT. V lost 4 bases to trimming and J lost 2 bases, with 12 bases between them. The CDR3 spans 15 residues. As DNA, the CDR3 is TGTGCCAGCAGTGCTAGAGGGTCAGGCAATCAGCCCCAGCATTTT. This codes for CASSARGSGNQPQHF.

This clonotype turned up a few times. The chain joins TRBV6-1 to TRBJ1-5; TRBD1 might be the D (6 bases). Germline CDR1 is MNHNS and CDR2 is SASEGT. Trimming removed 5 bases at V and 0 bases at J, with 11 bases between. The CDR3 covers 15 residues. The CDR3 DNA follows: TGTGCCAGCAGTCCGGACAGAAATAGCAATCAGCCCCAGCATTTT. Protein product: CASSPDRNSNQPQHF.

This clonotype was observed a handful of times. The chain couples TRBV6-4 to TRBJ2-3; D is undetermined. V was trimmed by 6 bases and J by 4 bases, leaving 20 bases between them. The CDR3 totals 16 residues. CDR1 and CDR2 from the germline V gene are MRHNA and SNTAGT. CDR3 DNA: TGTGCCAGCAGCGCTAATTTCAAAGGGATCGCAGATACGCAGTATTTT. The encoded protein is CASSANFKGIADTQYF.

This clonotype was detected ten times or more. This chain joins TRBV5-1 and TRBJ2-2; 9 bases map to TRBD1. Germline CDR1 and CDR2: SGHRS and YFSETQ. The V and J ends lost 5 bases and 6 bases, in that order; junction bases with no gene match: 8. The CDR3 is made up of 15 amino acids. CDR3 sequence: CASRPGTGTSGELFF. The DNA of the CDR3 is TGCGCCAGCAGACCCGGGACAGGGACCTCCGGGGAGCTGTTTTTT.

This clonotype has at least ten counts. The chain combines TRBV6-1 with TRBJ2-5; 9 positions match TRBD1. The CDR3 has 16 amino acids. V shed 4 bases, J shed 4 bases, and the junction held 10 bases outside the gene matches. CDR1 is MNHNS, CDR2 SASEGT, per germline. The CDR3 region has the DNA TGTGCCAGCAGTGGTAATCTGGGACAGGGTGGAGAGACCCAGTACTTC. Its translation is CASSGNLGQGGETQYF.

The chain is built from TRBV28 and TRBJ2-7; D is possibly TRBD1 or TRBD2 (6 bases each). Germline lookup yields CDR1 MDHEN and CDR2 SYDVKM. This CDR3 is built from 14 residues. The V end was cut by 7 bases, the J end by 0 bases, with 13 bases between. CDR3 in DNA: TGTGCCAGCAATGGGGGGCGGAACTCCTACGAGCAGTACTTC. Its translation: CASNGGRNSYEQYF.